The clone carrying this T cell receptor (beta chain) occurred a few times. The target antigen is unknown. Two replicates of about 200 ng each gave 400 ng DNA per sample, survey resolution. Repertoires were generated with immunoSEQ multiplex PCR, while TCRdb's copy carries only in-frame clones and drops some. The top ten hold roughly 18% of the sample, which has approximately 4,000 clones, about four fifths seen once. This entry comes from a study of hypomethylating agent response in myelodysplastic syndrome. Study summary: Either azacitidine (most of the 11) or decitabine (3 of 11) was given.

General study results and limits: Non-responders showed more contracted clonotypes post-treatment, while responders showed more novel ones.

The germline CDR1 and CDR2 sequences are SEHNR and FQNEAQ (reference sequence). This CDR3 spans 15 amino acids. Trimming removed 1 base from V and 1 base from J, with 11 bases in between. The origin of this receptor is a human donor with myelodysplastic syndrome. This chain connects TRBV7-9 to TRBJ2-7; tentatively, D is TRBD1 (6 bases). Source: bone marrow, taken before or after starting hypomethylating agent treatment for myelodysplastic syndrome (not recorded which). The CDR3 bases are TGTGCCAGCAGCTTAGGACAGGCACTATCCTACGAGCAGTACTTC. Its protein is CASSLGQALSYEQYF. The full variable domain, with the rest looked up from reference TRBV7-9 and TRBJ2-7, is DTGVSQNPRHKITKRGQNVTFRCDPISEHNRLYWYRQTLGQGPEFLTYFQNEAQLEKSRLLSDRFSAERPKGSFSTLEIQRTEQGDSAMYLCASSLGQALSYEQYFGPGTRLTVT.